This TCR beta chain is from a study of cytomegalovirus exposure and HLA in healthy donors (dated by TCRdb to 2015 to 2018). With respect to the entire study: An earlier analysis of approximately 550 of the donors reported roughly 300 Gb of sequence data and around 120 million unique TCR beta sequences from 150 million to 200 million T cells. The study combined high-throughput TCR immunosequencing, statistical association of individual TCRs with disease status, and machine learning to predict cytomegalovirus infection status. Both class I and class II loci were covered by HLA typing, at four-digit resolution. In an earlier analysis of 587 of the donors, high-throughput TCR beta sequencing was used to judge whether each TCR beta V gene segment behaved as functional or pseudogenic. The study used immunosequencing to profile the T cell repertoires of several hundred subjects and linked those repertoires to cytomegalovirus serostatus. Typing coverage differed by locus: A, B, C, DRB1 and DQB1 were typed in roughly 629-630 donors, DQA1 in about 500, DPA1 in around 580, and DPB1 in 400 to 480. The study aimed to test whether signatures of past pathogen exposure could be identified by cataloging public T cell receptors. Alongside the repertoire data, information on donor age, sex, ethnicity and CMV serostatus was compiled. In the later analysis, no new phenotypic data were used to find candidate immune exposures; instead, reliance was placed on TCR beta sequences and their occurrence across donors. Among the roughly 390 genotyped donors, 75% to 90% belonged to the genetic ancestry cluster associated with self-reported Caucasian donors. Roughly 5 DR-DQ haplotypes were handled as single units for association and clustering, since linkage in the cohort was strong. Across approximately 400 genotyped donors of the cohort, an average of about 240,000 unique TCR beta nucleotide sequences per donor were sequenced, and roughly 20% of those sequences were non-productive. A later analysis re-examined previously published TCR beta repertoires from just over 650 donors and added high-resolution HLA genotyping to investigate patterns of TCR occurrence. Genome-wide SNP genotypes for about 65% of the roughly 670 donors were used in a later genetic analysis, which treated that subset as a discovery cohort. An early release that covered 500 to 800 HLA-typed donors contained approximately 300 gigabases of sequencing data and tens of millions of unique TCR sequences. In addition to the first cohort of roughly 670 subjects, a separate validation cohort of over 90 different subjects was used. Every discovery cohort repertoire had been produced on one sequencing platform. Results the study describes overall, beyond this receptor: Most TCR sequences were observed very rarely across donors, whereas some public TCRs were present in many individuals. The study listed 170 or so TCR beta chains as associated with cytomegalovirus. An association between a missense DCLRE1C variant and V-gene and J-gene trimming of TCR beta chains was found in a later genetic analysis and replicated in an independent cohort. A later analysis found that TCR association rates varied across HLA loci, with DRB1 alleles showing the most associated TCRs and HLA-C alleles the fewest. A later analysis associated some 17,000 TCR beta sequences with specific HLA alleles at a false discovery rate of 0.05. Some IMGT-functional V segments, including TRBV6-2 and TRBV6-3, could not be told apart with the 87-base-pair reads, so those segments were excluded. According to the authors, the approach could potentially be generalized to other disease states and immunological phenotypes. In this cohort, only TCR beta chains were sequenced, and detectable features were limited by the absence of alpha or paired-chain data. A group of highly shared sequence variants was considered likely to be a technical artifact of the sequencing pipeline. In an earlier analysis of several hundred of the donors, most TCR beta V segments were observed in productive rearrangements about 90% or about 30% of the time, broadly matching IMGT annotations. The earlier analysis of some 560 of the donors excluded 15 to 20 rarely observed V segments, including chromosome 9 orphons, because counts were too low. According to a later analysis, most CMV-associated TCR beta chains appeared to be HLA-restricted, and the HLA associations seemed to be driven largely by CMV exposure. When HLA alleles, especially DR and DQ, strongly co-occurred, TCR associations were difficult to assign to individual alleles. In vitro tests confirmed that a few of the cytomegalovirus-associated TCR beta chains recognize cytomegalovirus antigens. In both the original and validation cohorts, the classifier was reported to diagnose cytomegalovirus status with high specificity and sensitivity. A further reported finding was that TCR beta sequences accurately predicted the HLA-A and HLA-B alleles for most subjects in the first cohort. A later analysis reported that several top co-occurrence clusters appeared linked to parvovirus B19, influenza, CMV and Epstein-Barr virus. In a later analysis, HLA-associated TCR beta chains were found to be more clonally expanded and to have lower generation probabilities than equally common non-associated chains. Roughly uniform sequencing depth across donors was assumed in presence/absence analyses, although this assumption may not hold. HLA typing was unavailable for some donors at each locus, so association tests used only the typed subset. Immune exposure information for the cohort was limited to CMV serostatus. In a later genetic analysis, fewer N-insertions in productive TCRs were reported among donors in an Asian-associated ancestry cluster than the approximately 630-donor mean. Correlated functional status among segregating V segments might reflect linkage disequilibrium, but an unknown experimental factor could not be ruled out.

The sample holds a few counts of this clone. Its binding antigen is unknown. No base quality information exists; no much larger clone differs at one position. V is shortened by 2 bases, J by 4 bases, and the region joining them spans 11 bases. The CDR3, from cysteine to phenylalanine, totals 14 residues. Only CDR3 DNA remains: 42 bases, in frame from the first base. CDR1 and CDR2, per the germline V gene, are SGHVS and FQNEAQ. Library method: the immunoSEQ multiplex PCR assay. The multiplex PCR relied on a mix of 60 forward primers for TCR Vbeta segments and 13 reverse primers for TCR Jbeta segments. The CDR3 region of rearranged TCR beta genes was amplified from genomic DNA with a multiplex PCR assay. The amplified TCR beta libraries were sequenced on the Illumina HiSeq System as 87-base-pair reads. In the original analysis: A later analysis counted about 80 million unique TCR beta chains across the 666 repertoires, and roughly 11 million of these chains were shared by at least two donors. To remove PCR and sequencing errors, raw reads were error-corrected and collapsed into unique sequences using a nearest-neighbor algorithm that merged closely related sequences. To assign V, D and J gene segments, CDR3 sequences were aligned to IMGT reference sequences. For a sequence to be retained, a match of at least six nucleotides was required to both a V gene segment and a J gene segment. A rearrangement counted as productive if the CDR3 had no stop codons and remained in frame with V and J, and every other rearrangement counted as non-productive. Following IMGT convention, CDR3 was defined as the stretch from the second conserved V-encoded cysteine to the conserved J-encoded phenylalanine. Sequences without an unambiguous match to a single V gene segment were excluded from the earlier analysis of a few hundred of the donors. In an earlier analysis of several hundred of the donors, a V segment was called functional when productive rearrangements were above 56.7%, and segregating when the standard deviation between donors exceeded 5%. A statistical classification framework was built to diagnose cytomegalovirus status from the catalog of TCR beta chain sequences. A later analysis assigned V and J genes by comparing TCR nucleotide sequences with IMGT/GENE-DB human TR gene sequences. In a later analysis, CDR3 sequences and most-parsimonious VDJ recombination scenarios were assigned using the TCRdist pipeline. A later analysis defined each TCR beta chain by its CDR3 amino acid sequence plus V-gene family, and excluded reads lacking a unique V-gene family. As a way to deal with suspected cross-contamination and a sequencing artifact, a later analysis dropped 450 to 700 nucleotide sequences that were highly shared and had low generation probability. A later analysis calculated a clonal expansion index for each public chain from normalized within-repertoire ranks of inferred template counts. Generation probabilities in a later analysis came from a VDJ recombination model fitted to out-of-frame rearrangements, and those results were checked against IGoR. Hypergeometric tests were used in a later analysis to score TCR-TCR, TCR-HLA and TCR-CMV co-occurrence, with a repertoire-size bias correction applied to the TCR pairs. In a later analysis, false discovery rates were estimated by permuting HLA or CMV assignments 20 times. A later analysis grouped co-occurring TCRs with DBSCAN, adding TCRdist sequence similarity when clustering within HLA-allele-positive subsets. Co-occurrence clustering excluded repertoires with fewer than 30,000 or more than 120,000 public chains, plus five with anomalous nucleotide sharing. TCRdb mirrors the immuneACCESS table, restricted to in-frame sequences. Some clones are absent from its copies; in checked studies, under half trace to an unresolved V gene, and the reason for the others is unknown. That table gives V, J and clone size, and the DNA gave D and trimming. The sample records 100,000 to 150,000 clones, roughly 87% of which are singletons. Around 1.6% of the sample belongs to the ten largest clones.

The cohort consisted of approximately 690 healthy bone marrow donors. At the time of sampling, all cohort members were nominally healthy, though unrecorded immune exposures were likely present. The donor was CMV seronegative and was included in the group of a few hundred seronegative cohort members. Every donor gave a peripheral blood sample, and the peripheral blood mononuclear cells from that sample were used for TCR beta sequencing. The Qiagen DNeasy Blood Extraction Kit was used to extract genomic DNA from the blood cell samples. Material: PBMCs. This chain is built from TRBV7-8 and TRBJ1-2; a weak D assignment points to TRBD1 (5 bases agree). The receptor comes from a woman under 30 in good health and CMV-seronegative. Read as DNA, the sequence is TGTGCCAGCAGCTTAAAGGACACCCTCTATGGCTACACCTTC. Its product reads: CASSLKDTLYGYTF.